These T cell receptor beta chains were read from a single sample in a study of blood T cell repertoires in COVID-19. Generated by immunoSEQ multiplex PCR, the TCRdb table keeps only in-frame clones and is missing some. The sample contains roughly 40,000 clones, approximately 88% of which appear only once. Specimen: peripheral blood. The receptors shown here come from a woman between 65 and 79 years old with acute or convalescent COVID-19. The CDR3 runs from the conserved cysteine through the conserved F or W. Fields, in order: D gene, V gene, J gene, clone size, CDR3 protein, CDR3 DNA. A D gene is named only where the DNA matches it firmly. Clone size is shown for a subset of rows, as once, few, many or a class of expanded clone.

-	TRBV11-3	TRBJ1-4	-	CASSLSPGLHATNEKLFF	TGTGCCAGCAGCTTGAGCCCGGGACTGCACGCAACTAATGAAAAACTGTTTTTT
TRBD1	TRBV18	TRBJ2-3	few	CASSPDTGQGAGTDTQYF	TGTGCCAGCTCACCAGACACGGGCCAGGGGGCAGGCACAGATACGCAGTATTTT
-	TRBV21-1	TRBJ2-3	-	CASSKYGAAGLVDTQYF	TGTGCCAGCAGCAAATATGGAGCAGCGGGCTTAGTGGATACGCAGTATTTT
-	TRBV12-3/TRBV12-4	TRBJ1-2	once	CASDDQGSGYTF	TGTGCCAGTGATGACCAGGGGAGTGGCTACACCTTC
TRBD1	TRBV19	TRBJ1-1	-	CASSIGQGASMNTEAFF	TGTGCCAGTAGTATCGGACAGGGGGCGAGCATGAACACTGAAGCTTTCTTT
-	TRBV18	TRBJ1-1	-	CASSPRETEAFF	TGTGCCAGCTCACCCCGAGAGACTGAAGCTTTCTTT
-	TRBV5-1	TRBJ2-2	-	CASSFSQGGSTGELFF	TGCGCCAGCAGCTTTAGCCAGGGAGGTAGTACCGGGGAGCTGTTTTTT
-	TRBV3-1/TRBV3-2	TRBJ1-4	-	CASSLAFGEKLFF	TGTGCCAGCAGCCTTGCCTTCGGGGAAAAACTGTTTTTT
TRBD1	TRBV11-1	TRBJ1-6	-	CASSSYGTGNSPLHF	TGTGCCAGCAGCTCGTATGGGACAGGGAATTCACCCCTCCACTTT
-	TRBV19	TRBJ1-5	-	CASSIPGIPYQPQHF	TGTGCCAGTAGTATACCTGGCATTCCCTATCAGCCCCAGCATTTT
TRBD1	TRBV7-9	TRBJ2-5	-	CASSQTTGFTEETQYF	TGTGCCAGCAGCCAAACGACAGGGTTTACGGAAGAGACCCAGTACTTC
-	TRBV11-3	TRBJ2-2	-	CASSLGLNTGELFF	TGTGCCAGCAGCCTGGGACTGAACACCGGGGAGCTGTTTTTT
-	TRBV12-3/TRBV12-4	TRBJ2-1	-	CASSPNYEQFF	TGTGCCAGCAGTCCTAATTATGAGCAGTTCTTC
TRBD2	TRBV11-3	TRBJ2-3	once	CASSLDLLAGSTDTQYF	TGTGCCAGCAGCTTAGATCTACTAGCGGGGTCCACAGATACGCAGTATTTT
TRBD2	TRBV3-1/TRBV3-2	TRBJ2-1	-	CASSLVSGGWNEQFF	TGTGCCAGCAGCCTGGTAAGCGGGGGGTGGAATGAGCAGTTCTTC
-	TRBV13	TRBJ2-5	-	CASSRGETQYF	TGTGCCAGCAGCCGAGGGGAGACCCAGTACTTC
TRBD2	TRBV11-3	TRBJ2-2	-	CAANNLGGTNGELFF	TGTGCCGCCAATAACTTGGGAGGGACGAACGGGGAGCTGTTTTTT
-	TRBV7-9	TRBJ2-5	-	CASSLRYSGQIFQETQYF	TGTGCCAGCAGCTTGCGTTACTCCGGACAGATTTTTCAAGAGACCCAGTACTTC
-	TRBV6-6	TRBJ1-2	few	CASSYSEGSLYGYTF	TGTGCCAGCAGTTACTCGGAGGGGAGCCTCTATGGCTACACCTTC
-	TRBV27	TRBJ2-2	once	CASSSATSHTGELFF	TGTGCCAGCAGTTCAGCCACTAGCCACACCGGGGAGCTGTTTTTT
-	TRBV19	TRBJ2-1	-	CASSNSGNEQFF	TGTGCCAGTAGTAACTCTGGCAATGAGCAGTTCTTC
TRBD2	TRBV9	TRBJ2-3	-	CASSVGLAGTAQYF	TGTGCCAGCAGCGTGGGACTAGCTGGGACAGCGCAGTATTTT
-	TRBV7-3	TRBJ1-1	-	CASSLTWDLEAFF	TGTGCCAGCAGCTTAACTTGGGACTTAGAAGCTTTCTTT
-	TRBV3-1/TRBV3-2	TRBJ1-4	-	CASSRRGSANEKLFF	TGTGCCAGCAGTCGACGGGGATCAGCTAATGAAAAACTGTTTTTT
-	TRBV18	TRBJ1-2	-	CASSPRDRSNYGYTF	TGTGCCAGCTCACCCCGAGACAGATCTAACTATGGCTACACCTTC
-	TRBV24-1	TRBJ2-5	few	CATSDLDRTQETQYF	TGTGCCACCAGTGATTTAGACAGAACTCAAGAGACCCAGTACTTC
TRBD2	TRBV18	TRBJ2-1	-	CASSPGTSGRNNEQFF	TGTGCCAGCTCACCTGGGACTAGCGGGAGGAACAATGAGCAGTTCTTC
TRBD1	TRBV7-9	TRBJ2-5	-	CASSLGQGAETQYF	TGTGCCAGCAGCTTAGGACAGGGTGCCGAGACCCAGTACTTC
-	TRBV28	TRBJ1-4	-	CASSLTGGSLGKLFF	TGTGCCAGCAGTTTAACGGGGGGGTCCCTTGGAAAACTGTTTTTT
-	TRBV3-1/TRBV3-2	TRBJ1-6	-	CASSQLDRSSYNSPLHF	TGTGCCAGCAGCCAACTAGACCGGAGCTCCTATAATTCACCCCTCCACTTT
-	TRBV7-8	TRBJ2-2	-	CASSQTGSNTGELFF	TGTGCCAGCAGCCAAACAGGGTCGAACACCGGGGAGCTGTTTTTT
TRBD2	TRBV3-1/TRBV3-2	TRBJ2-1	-	CASSPRETSGSNEQFF	TGTGCCAGCAGCCCGCGAGAAACTAGCGGGAGTAATGAGCAGTTCTTC
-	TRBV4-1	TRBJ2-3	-	CASSQDENRFENTQYF	TGCGCCAGCAGCCAAGATGAGAACAGGTTCGAGAATACGCAGTATTTT
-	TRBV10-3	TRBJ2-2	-	CAISEKSGGELFF	TGTGCCATCAGTGAGAAATCGGGCGGGGAGCTGTTTTTT
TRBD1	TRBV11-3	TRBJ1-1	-	CASSWGQGGTEAFF	TGTGCCAGCAGCTGGGGACAGGGTGGGACTGAAGCTTTCTTT
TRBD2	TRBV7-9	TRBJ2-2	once	CASSLGTRTGELFF	TGTGCCAGCAGCTTAGGGACTAGGACCGGGGAGCTGTTTTTT
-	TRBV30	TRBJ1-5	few	CAWSGADQPQHF	TGTGCCTGGAGTGGAGCGGATCAGCCCCAGCATTTT
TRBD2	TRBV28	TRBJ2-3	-	CASRTGGGGTDTQYF	TGTGCCAGCAGAACCGGTGGGGGGGGCACAGATACGCAGTATTTT
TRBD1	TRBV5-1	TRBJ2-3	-	CASSPGQGGADTQYF	TGCGCCAGCAGTCCGGGACAGGGAGGAGCAGATACGCAGTATTTT
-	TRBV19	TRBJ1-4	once	CASSPTEATNEKLFF	TGTGCCAGTAGCCCCACGGAGGCAACTAATGAAAAACTGTTTTTT
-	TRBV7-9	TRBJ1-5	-	CASSLDLVVQPQHF	TGTGCCAGCAGCTTAGACCTAGTGGTGCAGCCCCAGCATTTT
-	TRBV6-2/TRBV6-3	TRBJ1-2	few	CASSLRANYGYTF	TGTGCCAGCAGTTTGCGGGCTAACTATGGCTACACCTTC
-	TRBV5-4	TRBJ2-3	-	CASSLAQADTDTQYF	TGTGCCAGCAGCTTGGCACAGGCTGACACAGATACGCAGTATTTT
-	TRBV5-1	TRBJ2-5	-	CASSRPTDQETQYF	TGCGCCAGCAGCCGCCCAACAGACCAAGAGACCCAGTACTTC
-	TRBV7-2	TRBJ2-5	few	CASSGRDSGETQYF	TGTGCCAGCAGCGGCCGGGACTCAGGGGAGACCCAGTACTTC
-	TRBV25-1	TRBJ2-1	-	CASSAPARNEQFF	TGTGCCAGCAGTGCCCCGGCGCGGAATGAGCAGTTCTTC
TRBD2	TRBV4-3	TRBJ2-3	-	CASSLGSGSPNTDTQYF	TGCGCCAGCAGCCTTGGTAGCGGGAGCCCCAACACAGATACGCAGTATTTT
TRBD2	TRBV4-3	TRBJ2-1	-	CASSRSGGADEQFF	TGCGCCAGCAGCCGTAGCGGGGGGGCAGATGAGCAGTTCTTC
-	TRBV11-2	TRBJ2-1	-	CASSLGTYNEQFF	TGTGCCAGCAGCTTAGGGACATACAATGAGCAGTTCTTC
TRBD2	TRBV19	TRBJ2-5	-	CASSIMGGTGGETQYF	TGTGCCAGTAGTATAATGGGCGGCACGGGGGGAGAGACCCAGTACTTC
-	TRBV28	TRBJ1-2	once	CASTWGNNYGYTF	TGTGCCAGCACCTGGGGCAATAACTATGGCTACACCTTC
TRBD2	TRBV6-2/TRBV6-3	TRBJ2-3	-	CASSNPPGRRGTDTQYF	TGTGCCAGCAGTAACCCCCCCGGGAGGAGGGGAACAGATACGCAGTATTTT
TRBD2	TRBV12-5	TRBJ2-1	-	CASGSGLAGINDEQFF	TGTGCTAGTGGTTCCGGACTAGCGGGAATTAACGATGAGCAGTTCTTC